Below, one T cell receptor beta chain is given with its context. Its target is not known. The CDR3 runs to 14 residues. The V and J ends lost 1 base and 5 bases respectively, with 11 bases between them. Per the germline V gene, CDR1 is SGHVS and CDR2 is FNYEAQ. This sample stems from a study of cytomegalovirus exposure and HLA in healthy donors. The study, taken as a whole, reports: Reports described diagnosis of cytomegalovirus status by the classifier as highly specific and sensitive.

Produced via immunoSEQ multiplex PCR; TCRdb's table is partial and in-frame only. The sample consists of 250,000 or so clones, almost 90% of them appearing once. The rearrangement uses TRBV7-6 and TRBJ1-2, with a tentative D call TRBD1 (5 bases). The receptor was isolated from a woman between 18 and 29 years old in good health and CMV-seronegative. The sequenced sample consisted of PBMCs. The DNA of the CDR3 is TGTGCCAGCAGCTTAGACAGTGGGGGGTATGGCTACACCTTC. This encodes CASSLDSGGYGYTF. Full variable domain (outside the CDR3, taken from reference TRBV7-6 and TRBJ1-2): GAGVSQSPRYKVTKRGQDVALRCDPISGHVSLYWYRQALGQGPEFLTYFNYEAQQDKSGLPNDRFSAERPEGSISTLTIQRTEQRDSAMYRCASSLDSGGYGYTFGSGTRLTVV.